The T cell receptor (beta chain) under discussion was sequenced for a study of T-cell reconstitution after alpha-beta-depleted transplantation in children. This clonotype was seen a few times. With V trimmed by 4 bases and J by 4 bases, 10 bases remained unmatched. Germline values: CDR1 SGHRS, CDR2 YFSETQ. This CDR3 is built from 15 residues. TCRbeta library construction was performed incorporating unique molecular identifiers. TCRdb re-called the PCR reads with MiXCR, one entry per CDR3 protein. The profile shows some 640,000 distinct CDR3 sequences, around a sixth of them singletons. The sample in question was PBMCs from the stem cell graft donor, obtained from the stem cell graft. This receptor was identified in a human donor who donated a stem cell graft to a child with acute myeloid leukemia. The V and J genes are TRBV5-1 and TRBJ2-5; 7 bases map to TRBD2. The CDR3 DNA follows: TGCGCCAGCAGCACCCCCGGGGGGAAAGGAGAGACCCAGTACTTC. Translating gives CASSTPGGKGETQYF. The whole variable domain, remainder taken from reference TRBV5-1 and TRBJ2-5, is KAGVTQTPRYLIKTRGQQVTLSCSPISGHRSVSWYQQTPGQGLQFLFEYFSETQRNKGNFPGRFSGRQFSNSRSEMNVSTLELGDSALYLCASSTPGGKGETQYFGPGTRLLVL.